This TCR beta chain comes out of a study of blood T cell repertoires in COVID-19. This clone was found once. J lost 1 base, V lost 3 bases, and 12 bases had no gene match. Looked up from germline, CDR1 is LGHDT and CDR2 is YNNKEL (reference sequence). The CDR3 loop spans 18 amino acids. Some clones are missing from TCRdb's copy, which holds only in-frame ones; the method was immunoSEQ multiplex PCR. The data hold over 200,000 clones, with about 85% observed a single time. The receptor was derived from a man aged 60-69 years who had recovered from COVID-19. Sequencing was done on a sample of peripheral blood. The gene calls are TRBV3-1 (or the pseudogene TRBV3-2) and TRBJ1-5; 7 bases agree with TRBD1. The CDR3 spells CASSQSAGPRGSNQPQHF. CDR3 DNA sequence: TGTGCCAGCAGCCAGTCGGCAGGGCCCAGGGGGAGCAATCAGCCCCAGCATTTT.